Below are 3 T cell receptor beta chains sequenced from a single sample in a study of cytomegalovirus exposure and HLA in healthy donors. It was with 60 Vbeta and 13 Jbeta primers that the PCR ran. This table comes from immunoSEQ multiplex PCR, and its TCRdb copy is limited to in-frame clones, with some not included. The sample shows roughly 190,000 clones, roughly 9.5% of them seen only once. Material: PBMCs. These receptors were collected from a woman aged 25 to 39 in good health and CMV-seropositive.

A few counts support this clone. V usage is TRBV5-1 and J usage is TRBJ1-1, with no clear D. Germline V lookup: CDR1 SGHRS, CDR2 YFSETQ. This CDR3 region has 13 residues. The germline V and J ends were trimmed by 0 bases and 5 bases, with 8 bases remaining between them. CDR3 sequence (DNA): TGCGCCAGCAGCTTGGATCGGGTAACTGAAGCTTTCTTT. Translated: CASSLDRVTEAFF. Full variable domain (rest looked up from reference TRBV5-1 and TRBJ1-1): KAGVTQTPRYLIKTRGQQVTLSCSPISGHRSVSWYQQTPGQGLQFLFEYFSETQRNKGNFPGRFSGRQFSNSRSEMNVSTLELGDSALYLCASSLDRVTEAFFGQGTRLTVV.

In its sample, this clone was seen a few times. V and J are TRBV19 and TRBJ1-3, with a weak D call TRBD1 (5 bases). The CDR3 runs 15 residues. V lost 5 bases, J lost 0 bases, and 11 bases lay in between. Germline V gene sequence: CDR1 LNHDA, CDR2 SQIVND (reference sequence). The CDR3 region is CASSWGPYSGNTIYF. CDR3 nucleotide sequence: TGTGCCAGTAGTTGGGGCCCCTACTCTGGAAACACCATATATTTT.

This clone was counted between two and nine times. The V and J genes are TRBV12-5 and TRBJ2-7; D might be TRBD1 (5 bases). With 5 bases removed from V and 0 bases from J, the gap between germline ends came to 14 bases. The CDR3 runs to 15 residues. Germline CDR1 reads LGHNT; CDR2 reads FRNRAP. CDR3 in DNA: TGTGCTAGTGGTCCACGACAGAGCTTCTCCTACGAGCAGTACTTC. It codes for CASGPRQSFSYEQYF.